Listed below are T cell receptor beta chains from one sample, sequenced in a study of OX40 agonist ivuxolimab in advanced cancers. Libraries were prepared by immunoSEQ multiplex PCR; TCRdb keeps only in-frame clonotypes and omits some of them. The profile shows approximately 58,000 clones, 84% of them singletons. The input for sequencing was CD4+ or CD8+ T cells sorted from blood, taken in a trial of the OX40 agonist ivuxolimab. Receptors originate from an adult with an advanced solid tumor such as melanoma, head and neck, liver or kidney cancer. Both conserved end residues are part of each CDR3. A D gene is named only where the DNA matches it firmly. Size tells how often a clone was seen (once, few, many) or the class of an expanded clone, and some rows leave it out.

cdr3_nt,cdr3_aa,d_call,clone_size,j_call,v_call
TGTGCCAGCAGCTCACAGGGGGCGAGCACTGAAGCTTTCTTT,CASSSQGASTEAFF,TRBD1,.,TRBJ1-1,TRBV7-9
TGTGCCAGCAGTCCAAACGTGTGGGTACGGGGGTCCTACAATGAGCAGTTCTTC,CASSPNVWVRGSYNEQFF,.,.,TRBJ2-1,TRBV28
TGTGCCAGCAGCCGCAGGACCGCCGAGAATGAGCAGTTCTTC,CASSRRTAENEQFF,.,once,TRBJ2-1,TRBV7-9
TGTGCCAGCAGCTTAACTCCCGGGAGACACAATGAGCAGTTCTTC,CASSLTPGRHNEQFF,.,.,TRBJ2-1,TRBV7-3
TGTGCCAGCAAGAAAGGGGTGGGCCCCTACGAGCAGTACTTC,CASKKGVGPYEQYF,.,.,TRBJ2-7,TRBV7-8
TGTGCCAGCAGCCGGGGGCGGGAGGACGAGCAGTACTTC,CASSRGREDEQYF,TRBD2,.,TRBJ2-7,TRBV7-2
TGTGCCAGCAGTGAATCCGGCGGGAACACCGGGGAGCTGTTTTTT,CASSESGGNTGELFF,.,.,TRBJ2-2,TRBV6-1
TGTGCCAGCAGCTCCCGTGGCAACACTGAAGCTTTCTTT,CASSSRGNTEAFF,.,.,TRBJ1-1,TRBV7-2
TGTGCCAGCAGTGAGCTGGGCACTGAAGCTTTCTTT,CASSELGTEAFF,.,.,TRBJ1-1,TRBV2
TGCGCCAGCAGTGAGTCAGGGGCAGGGAACGCCGGGGAGCTGTTTTTT,CASSESGAGNAGELFF,.,.,TRBJ2-2,TRBV10-2
TGTGCCAGTAGTATAGAGGCCAGCCAGGGTGGCTACACCTTC,CASSIEASQGGYTF,.,few,TRBJ1-2,TRBV19
TGTGCCAGCTCACCGAGCGGCAACGCAGATACGCAGTATTTT,CASSPSGNADTQYF,.,.,TRBJ2-3,TRBV18
TGTGCCTGGTGGGTTTGGAACTATGGCTACACCTTC,CAWWVWNYGYTF,.,.,TRBJ1-2,TRBV30
TGTGCCAGCAGTCGAGGGACTAGCGGGACCTACGAGCAGTACTTC,CASSRGTSGTYEQYF,TRBD2,.,TRBJ2-7,TRBV4-2
TGTGCCAGCTCACAGGGGGCCCAGACGTATGAGCAGTTCTTC,CASSQGAQTYEQFF,TRBD1,.,TRBJ2-1,TRBV18
TGTGCAAGTCGCTTATCCCGGGCATTCAGACCTCAGCAGCCCCAGCATTTT,CASRLSRAFRPQQPQHF,.,.,TRBJ1-5,TRBV12-2
TGTGCCAGCTCGGGGGCACAGGGCAATCAGCCCCAGCATTTT,CASSGAQGNQPQHF,.,.,TRBJ1-5,TRBV18
TGTGCCAGCGAGCCGCCGGGGGGCTACGGAAACACCATATATTTT,CASEPPGGYGNTIYF,.,.,TRBJ1-3,TRBV6-1
TGTGCCACCAGCAGGGACTTGAGCTCCTACAATGAGCAGTTCTTC,CATSRDLSSYNEQFF,.,.,TRBJ2-1,TRBV15
TGTGCCAGCAGTCCGTGGGGAATGAACACTGAAGCTTTCTTT,CASSPWGMNTEAFF,.,.,TRBJ1-1,TRBV27
TGCGCCAGCTCTGTATCCTTGACTAGCGGTTACAATGAGCAGTTCTTC,CASSVSLTSGYNEQFF,TRBD2,.,TRBJ2-1,TRBV10-1
TGTGCCAGCAGCTTGGTAGCGGCTGAGCAGTTCTTC,CASSLVAAEQFF,.,once,TRBJ2-1,TRBV5-8
TGTGCCAGCAGTGAAAGGGTTGGAGGAACTAATGAAAAACTGTTTTTT,CASSERVGGTNEKLFF,.,.,TRBJ1-4,TRBV6-1
TGTGCCATCAGTGAGTCGAATAGCGGGAACCCGGCAGATACGCAGTATTTT,CAISESNSGNPADTQYF,TRBD2,.,TRBJ2-3,TRBV10-3
TGTGCCAGCAGCTCGGGACTAGCTAATGAGCAGTTCTTC,CASSSGLANEQFF,TRBD2,once,TRBJ2-1,TRBV7-7
TGTGCCAGCAGCTTCTCTAGCGCGAGGGGAGAGACCCAGTACTTC,CASSFSSARGETQYF,.,.,TRBJ2-5,TRBV11-3
TGTGCCAGCTCAATGTCCGGGACAGAGTCTTATGGCTACACCTTC,CASSMSGTESYGYTF,TRBD1,once,TRBJ1-2,TRBV18
TGCAGCGTTGGTTTTCGTGGGTCCCGCTCTGGAAACACCATATATTTT,CSVGFRGSRSGNTIYF,.,.,TRBJ1-3,TRBV29-1
TGTGCCAGCAGCTTTCAGGGTGGAGATTCACCCCTCCACTTT,CASSFQGGDSPLHF,.,.,TRBJ1-6,TRBV7-3
TGTGCCAGCAGCTCGGGACTACCTTACAATGAGCAGTTCTTC,CASSSGLPYNEQFF,TRBD2,.,TRBJ2-1,TRBV7-3
TGTGCCACCAGCAGAGATGACTACGAGCAGTACTTC,CATSRDDYEQYF,.,.,TRBJ2-7,TRBV15
TGTGCCAGCAGTGATAGGGAGGCCAACAATGAGCAGTTCTTC,CASSDREANNEQFF,.,.,TRBJ2-1,TRBV2
TGTGCCAGTAGTATACAGGGGACGGACGGGACCCAGTACTTC,CASSIQGTDGTQYF,.,.,TRBJ2-5,TRBV19
TGTGCCAGCAGCCGTAACAGGGACCCGGGCAATGAGCAGTTCTTC,CASSRNRDPGNEQFF,.,.,TRBJ2-1,TRBV5-4
TGTGCCAGCACCAAGCAGTACGAGCAGTACTTC,CASTKQYEQYF,.,once,TRBJ2-7,TRBV6-1
TGTGCCAGCAGTGAAGCGGGACGGGGCGGAACGCAGTACTTC,CASSEAGRGGTQYF,.,once,TRBJ2-7,TRBV6-1
TGTGCCAGCAGCCAAGGGGCGACCTACCCCGGGGAGCTGTTTTTT,CASSQGATYPGELFF,.,.,TRBJ2-2,TRBV4-2
TGTGCCAGCAGCTTACTGCAGTTTCAAGAGACCCAGTACTTC,CASSLLQFQETQYF,.,.,TRBJ2-5,TRBV11-1
TGCGCCAGCAGCTTGGATGTGTCCGGGGGGTCACCCCTCCACTTT,CASSLDVSGGSPLHF,.,.,TRBJ1-6,TRBV5-1
TGCAGCGTTGTCTCCCTCTACGAGCAGTACTTC,CSVVSLYEQYF,.,medium-sized,TRBJ2-7,TRBV29-1
TGTGCCAGCAGCTTAAAGGGGGAGAACACTGAAGCTTTCTTT,CASSLKGENTEAFF,.,.,TRBJ1-1,TRBV7-7
TGTGCCAGCAGACAGAACGACATTGCCGGGGAGCTGTTTTTT,CASRQNDIAGELFF,.,.,TRBJ2-2,TRBV2
TGTGCCAGCAGCCGTCCGAGCGCCTCCTACGAGCAGTACTTC,CASSRPSASYEQYF,.,.,TRBJ2-7,TRBV6-6
TGTGCCAGCAGCTTAGCATTGCAGGCGGAGGGCGGGGAGCTGTTTTTT,CASSLALQAEGGELFF,.,.,TRBJ2-2,TRBV11-2
TGTGCCAGCACCTTAATCTGGGGAGCGAATAATTCACCCCTCCACTTT,CASTLIWGANNSPLHF,.,.,TRBJ1-6,TRBV27
TGTGCCAGCAGCCCCGCCGGACTAGCGGGCGAGCAGTACTTC,CASSPAGLAGEQYF,TRBD2,few,TRBJ2-7,TRBV28
TGTGCCAGCAGCTTTAGCGTAGGGTTCACAGATACGCAGTATTTT,CASSFSVGFTDTQYF,.,.,TRBJ2-3,TRBV7-2